This T cell receptor beta chain was sequenced for a study of blood T cell repertoires in COVID-19 (dated by TCRdb to the early 2020s). Background on the whole study: Collaborator samples came from the United States, Italy and Spain and covered acute and convalescent phases of COVID-19. The prospective study material was composed of cDNA or gDNA derived from T cells, B-cell-depleted T cells, or PBMCs. The dataset comprised deeply sampled blood TCRbeta repertoires from subjects exposed to, actively infected with, or recovered from COVID-19. A freely available public database, intended as a resource for researchers studying the immune response to SARS-CoV-2, is where the repertoires were released. Samples came from the ongoing ImmuneRACE study (first 160 participants) plus 1,254 subjects from 6 global collaborators. Nearly every sample came with metadata listing a de-identified subject ID, COVID-19 status, age in years and sex. HLA class I and class II types, where available, came from metadata supplied by the sample provider rather than from assay-based typing. Paper-wide results and their limitations: Clinical and demographic metadata were provided uncurated, with the amount varying by source and participant.

From the cysteine through the phenylalanine, the CDR3 covers 16 amino acids. CDR3 DNA only is kept here, 48 bases in frame from base 1. Trimmed from V: 4 bases; trimmed from J: 5 bases; junction bases lacking a gene match: 8. CDR1 is given as SGHNT and CDR2 as YYREEE, both from the germline V gene (reference sequence). TCRbeta CDR3 regions were amplified from genomic DNA using the immunoSEQ Assay, a bias-controlled multiplex PCR. As for how the authors treated the data: The number of nucleated cells in each sample was estimated by amplification of reference gene primers within the assay. To quantify the absolute abundance of each unique TCRbeta CDR3 rearrangement, sequence reads were collapsed and filtered. For each sample, productive Simpson clonality was calculated by taking the square root of Simpson's diversity index across productive rearrangements. The source is immuneACCESS, and TCRdb retained only in-frame sequences with V and J called. Part of the clones is not carried over; for the studies checked, unresolved V genes explain less than half of this, and the remainder is unexplained. V and J calls and clone size are those listed in that table; D and trimming were worked out from the DNA. Recorded for this sample are roughly 68,000 clones; around four fifths of them occurred a single time. The biggest ten clones account for roughly 18% of the sample.

Concerning this clone itself: Its specific antigen is unknown. No much larger clone is present one base from it, and per-base qualities are unavailable.

Each collaborating institution followed its own protocols to collect whole blood in K2EDTA tubes. For TCRbeta analysis, collaborator samples were shipped as frozen whole blood, as isolated PBMCs, or as DNA extracted from either sample type. The chain was built from TRBV5-4 and TRBJ2-2, and 10 bases in between align with TRBD1. Sequencing used peripheral blood. This TCR derives from a woman of 80 years or more with acute or convalescent COVID-19. The CDR3 in this case is CASSAPGTGVTGELFF. The nucleotide sequence reads as follows: TGTGCCAGCAGCGCGCCCGGGACAGGGGTAACCGGGGAGCTGTTTTTT. The CDR3 plus the reference TRBV5-4 and TRBJ2-2 genes for the other parts give the full variable domain: ETGVTQSPTHLIKTRGQQVTLRCSSQSGHNTVSWYQQALGQGPQFIFQYYREEENGRGNFPPRFSGLQFPNYSSELNVNALELDDSALYLCASSAPGTGVTGELFFGEGSRLTVL.